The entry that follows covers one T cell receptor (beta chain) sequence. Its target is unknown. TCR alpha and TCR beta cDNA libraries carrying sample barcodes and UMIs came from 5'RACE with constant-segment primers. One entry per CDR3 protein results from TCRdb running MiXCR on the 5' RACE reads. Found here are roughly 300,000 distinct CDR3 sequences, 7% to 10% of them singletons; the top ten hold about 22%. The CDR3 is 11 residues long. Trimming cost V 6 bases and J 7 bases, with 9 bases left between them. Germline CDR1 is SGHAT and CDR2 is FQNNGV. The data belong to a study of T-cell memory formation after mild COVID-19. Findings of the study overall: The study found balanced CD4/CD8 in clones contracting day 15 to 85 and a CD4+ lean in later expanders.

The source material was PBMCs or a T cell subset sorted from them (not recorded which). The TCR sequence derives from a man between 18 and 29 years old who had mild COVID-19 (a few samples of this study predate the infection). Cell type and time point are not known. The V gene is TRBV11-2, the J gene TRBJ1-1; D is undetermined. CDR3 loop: CASRRNLEAFF. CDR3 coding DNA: TGTGCCAGCAGGCGCAATCTTGAAGCTTTCTTT.